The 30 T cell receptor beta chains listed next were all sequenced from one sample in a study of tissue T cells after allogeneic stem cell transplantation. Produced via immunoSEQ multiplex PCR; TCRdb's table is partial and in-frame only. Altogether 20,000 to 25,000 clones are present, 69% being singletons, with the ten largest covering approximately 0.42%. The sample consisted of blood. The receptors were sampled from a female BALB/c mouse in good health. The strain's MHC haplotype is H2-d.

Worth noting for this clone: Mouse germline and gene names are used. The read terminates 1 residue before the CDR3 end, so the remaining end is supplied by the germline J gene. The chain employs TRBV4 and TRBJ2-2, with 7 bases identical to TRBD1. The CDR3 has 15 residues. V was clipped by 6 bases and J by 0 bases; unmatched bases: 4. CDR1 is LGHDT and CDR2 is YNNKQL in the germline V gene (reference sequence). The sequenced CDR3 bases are TGTGCCAGCAGACCCGGGACAGCAAACACCGGGCAGCTCTAC. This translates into CASRPGTANTGQLY. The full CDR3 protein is CASRPGTANTGQLYF.

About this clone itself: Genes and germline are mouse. Partial CDR3 DNA: TGTGCCAGCAGTATCGGGACAGGGGCTGGAAATACGCTCTAT. The encoded protein is CASSIGTGAGNTLY. The full CDR3 protein reads CASSIGTGAGNTLYF. The chain employs TRBV19 and TRBJ1-3; 10 positions match TRBD1. The read comes to an end 1 residue before the CDR3 does, leaving the germline J gene to fill in the end. J gave up 2 bases and V 2 bases, and 1 base lay outside the gene matches. From germline, CDR1 is FNHDT and CDR2 SITEND (reference sequence). The CDR3 has 15 amino acids.

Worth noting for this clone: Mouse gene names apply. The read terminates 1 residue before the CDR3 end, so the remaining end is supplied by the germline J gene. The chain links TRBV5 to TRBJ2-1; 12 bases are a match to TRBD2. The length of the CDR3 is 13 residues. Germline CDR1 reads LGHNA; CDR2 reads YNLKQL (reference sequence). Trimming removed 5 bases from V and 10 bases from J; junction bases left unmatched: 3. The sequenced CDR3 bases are TGTGCCAGCAGCAGGGACTGGGGGGTCGAGCAGTTC. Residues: CASSRDWGVEQF. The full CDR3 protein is CASSRDWGVEQFF.

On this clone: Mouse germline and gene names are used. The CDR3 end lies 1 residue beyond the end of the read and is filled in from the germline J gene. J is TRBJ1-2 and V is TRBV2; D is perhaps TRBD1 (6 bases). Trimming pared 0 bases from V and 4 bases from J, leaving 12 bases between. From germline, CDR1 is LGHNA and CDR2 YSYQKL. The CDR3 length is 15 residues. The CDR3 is CASSQEAGGSSDYTF. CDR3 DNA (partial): TGTGCCAGCAGCCAAGAGGCGGGGGGCAGCTCCGACTACACC.

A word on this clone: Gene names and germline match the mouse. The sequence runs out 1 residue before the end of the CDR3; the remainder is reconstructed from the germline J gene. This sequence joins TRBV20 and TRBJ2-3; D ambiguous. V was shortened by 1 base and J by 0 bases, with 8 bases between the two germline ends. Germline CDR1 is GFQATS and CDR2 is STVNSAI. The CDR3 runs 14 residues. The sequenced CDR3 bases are TGTGGTGCTAGGGGTGCCACTAGTGCAGAAACGCTGTAT. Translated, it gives CGARGATSAETLY. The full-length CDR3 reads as CGARGATSAETLYF.

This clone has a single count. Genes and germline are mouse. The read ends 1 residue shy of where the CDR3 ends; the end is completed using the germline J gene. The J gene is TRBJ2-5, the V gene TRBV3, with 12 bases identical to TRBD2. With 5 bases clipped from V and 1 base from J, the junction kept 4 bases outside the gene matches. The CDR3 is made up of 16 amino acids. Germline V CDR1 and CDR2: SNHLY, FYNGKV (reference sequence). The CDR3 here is CASSQDWGGHQDTQYF. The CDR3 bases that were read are TGTGCCAGCAGCCAGGACTGGGGGGGACACCAAGACACCCAGTAC.

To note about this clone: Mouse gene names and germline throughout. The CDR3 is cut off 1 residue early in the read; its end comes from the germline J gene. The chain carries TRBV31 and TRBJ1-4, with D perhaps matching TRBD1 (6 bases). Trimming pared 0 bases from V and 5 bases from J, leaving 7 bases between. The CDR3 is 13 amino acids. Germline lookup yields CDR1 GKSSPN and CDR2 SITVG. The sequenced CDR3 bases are TGTGCCTGGAGTCTAGGGGGGAACGAAAGATTATTT. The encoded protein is CAWSLGGNERLF. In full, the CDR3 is CAWSLGGNERLFF.

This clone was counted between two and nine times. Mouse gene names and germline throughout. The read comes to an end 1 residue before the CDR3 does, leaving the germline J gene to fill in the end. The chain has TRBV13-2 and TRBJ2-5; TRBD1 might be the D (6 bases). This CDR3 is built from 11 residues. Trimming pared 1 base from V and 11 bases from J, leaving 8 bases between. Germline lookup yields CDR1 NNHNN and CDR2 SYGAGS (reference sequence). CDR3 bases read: TGTGCCAGCGGTGATCCGGGACACCAGTAC. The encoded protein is CASGDPGHQY. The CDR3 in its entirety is CASGDPGHQYF.

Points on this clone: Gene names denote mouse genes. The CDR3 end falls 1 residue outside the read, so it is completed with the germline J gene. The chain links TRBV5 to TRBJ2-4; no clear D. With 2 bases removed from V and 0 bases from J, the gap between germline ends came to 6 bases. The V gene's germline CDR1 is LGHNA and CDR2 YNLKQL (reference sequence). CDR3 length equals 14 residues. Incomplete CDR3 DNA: TGTGCCAGCAGCCAAACTGCTAGTCAAAACACCTTGTAC. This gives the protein CASSQTASQNTLY. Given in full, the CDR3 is CASSQTASQNTLYF.

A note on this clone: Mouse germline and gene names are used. Incomplete CDR3 DNA: TGTGCCAGCGGTGATGCGGACCCTATCAGGGCACACACAGAAGTCTTC. It encodes CASGDADPIRAHTEVF. The complete CDR3 reads CASGDADPIRAHTEVFF. The chain is built from TRBV13-2 and TRBJ1-1, with D possibly matching TRBD1 (5 bases). The CDR3 end falls 1 residue outside the read, so it is completed with the germline J gene. The CDR3 has 17 amino acids. The germline V gene has CDR1 NNHNN and CDR2 SYGAGS (reference sequence). V shed 0 bases and J shed 3 bases, with 18 bases lying between them.

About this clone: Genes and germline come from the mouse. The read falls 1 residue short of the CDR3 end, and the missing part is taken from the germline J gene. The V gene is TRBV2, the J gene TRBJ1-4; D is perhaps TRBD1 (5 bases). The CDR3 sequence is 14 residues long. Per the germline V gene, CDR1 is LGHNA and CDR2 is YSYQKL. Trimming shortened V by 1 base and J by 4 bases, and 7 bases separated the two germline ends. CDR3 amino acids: CASSQGQYNERLFF. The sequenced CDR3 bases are TGTGCCAGCAGCCAAGGACAGTACAACGAAAGATTATTT.

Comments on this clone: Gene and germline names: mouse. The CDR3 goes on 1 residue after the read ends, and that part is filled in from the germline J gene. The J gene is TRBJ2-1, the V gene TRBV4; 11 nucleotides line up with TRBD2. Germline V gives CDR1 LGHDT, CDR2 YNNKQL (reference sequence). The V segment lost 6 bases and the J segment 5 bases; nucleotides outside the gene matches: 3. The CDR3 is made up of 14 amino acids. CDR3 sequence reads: CASRDWGAHAEQFF. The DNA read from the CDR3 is TGTGCCAGCAGGGACTGGGGGGCACATGCTGAGCAGTTC.

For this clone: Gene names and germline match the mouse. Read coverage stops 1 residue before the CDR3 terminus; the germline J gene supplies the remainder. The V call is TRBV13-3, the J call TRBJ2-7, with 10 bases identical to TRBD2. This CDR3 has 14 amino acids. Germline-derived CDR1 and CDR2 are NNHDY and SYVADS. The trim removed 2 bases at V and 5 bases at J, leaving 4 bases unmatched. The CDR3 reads CASSDRDWGDEQYF. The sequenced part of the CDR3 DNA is TGTGCCAGCAGTGACCGGGACTGGGGAGATGAACAGTAC.

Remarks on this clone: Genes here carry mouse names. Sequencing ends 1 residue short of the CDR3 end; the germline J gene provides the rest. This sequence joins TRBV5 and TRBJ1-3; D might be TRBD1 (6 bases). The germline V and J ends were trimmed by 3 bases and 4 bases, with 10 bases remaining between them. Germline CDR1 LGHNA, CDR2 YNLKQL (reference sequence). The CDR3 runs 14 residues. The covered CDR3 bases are TGTGCCAGCAGCCACGGCAGGGGAGGAAATACGCTCTAT. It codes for CASSHGRGGNTLY. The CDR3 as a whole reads CASSHGRGGNTLYF.

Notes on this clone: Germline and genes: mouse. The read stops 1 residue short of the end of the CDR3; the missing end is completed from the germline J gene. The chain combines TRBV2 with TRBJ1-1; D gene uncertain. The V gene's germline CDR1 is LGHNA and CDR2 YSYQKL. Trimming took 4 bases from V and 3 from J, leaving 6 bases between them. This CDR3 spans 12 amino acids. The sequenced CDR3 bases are TGTGCCAGCAGCCGCCGGGACACAGAAGTCTTC. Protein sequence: CASSRRDTEVF. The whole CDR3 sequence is CASSRRDTEVFF.

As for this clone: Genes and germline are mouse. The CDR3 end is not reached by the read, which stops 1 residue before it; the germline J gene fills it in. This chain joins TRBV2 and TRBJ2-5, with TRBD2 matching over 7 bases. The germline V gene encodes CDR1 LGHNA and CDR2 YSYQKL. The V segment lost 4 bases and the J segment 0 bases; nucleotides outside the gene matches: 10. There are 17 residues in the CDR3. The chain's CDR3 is CASSPLLGGINQDTQYF. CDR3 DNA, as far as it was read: TGTGCCAGCAGCCCCCTCCTTGGGGGGATTAACCAAGACACCCAGTAC. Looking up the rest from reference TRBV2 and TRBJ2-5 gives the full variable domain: DPKIIQKPKYLVAVTGSEKILICEQYLGHNAMYWYRQSAKKPLEFMFSYSYQKLMDNQTASSRFQPQSSKKNHLDLQITALKPDDSATYFCASSPLLGGINQDTQYFGPGTRLLVL.

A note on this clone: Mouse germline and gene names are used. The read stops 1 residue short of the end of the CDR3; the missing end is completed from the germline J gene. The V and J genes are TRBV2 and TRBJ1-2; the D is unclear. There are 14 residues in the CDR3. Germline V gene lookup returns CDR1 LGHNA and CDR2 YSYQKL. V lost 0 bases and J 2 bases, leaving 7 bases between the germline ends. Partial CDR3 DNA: TGTGCCAGCAGCCAAGATGCCCGGAACTCCGACTACACC. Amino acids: CASSQDARNSDYT. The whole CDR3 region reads CASSQDARNSDYTF.

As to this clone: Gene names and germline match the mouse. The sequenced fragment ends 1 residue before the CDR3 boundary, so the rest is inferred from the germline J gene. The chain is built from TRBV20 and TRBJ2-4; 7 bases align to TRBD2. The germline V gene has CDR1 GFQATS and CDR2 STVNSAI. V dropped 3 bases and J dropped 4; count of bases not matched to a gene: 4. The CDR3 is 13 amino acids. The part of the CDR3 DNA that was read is TGTGGTGCTAGATCTGGGGGAGAAAACACCTTGTAC. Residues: CGARSGGENTLY. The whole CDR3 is CGARSGGENTLYF.

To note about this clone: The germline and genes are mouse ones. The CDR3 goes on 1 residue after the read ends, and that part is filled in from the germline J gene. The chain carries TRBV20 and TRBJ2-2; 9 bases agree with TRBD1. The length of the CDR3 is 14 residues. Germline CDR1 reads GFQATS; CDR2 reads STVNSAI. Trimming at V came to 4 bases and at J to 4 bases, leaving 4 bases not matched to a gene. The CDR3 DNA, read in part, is TGTGGTGCTAAACAGGGGGCGGGCACCGGGCAGCTCTAC. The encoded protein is CGAKQGAGTGQLY. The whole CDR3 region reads CGAKQGAGTGQLYF.

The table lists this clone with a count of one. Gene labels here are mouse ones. This CDR3 is CAWAPGLGAETLYF. The DNA read from the CDR3 is TGTGCCTGGGCTCCGGGACTGGGGGCAGAAACGCTGTAT. This chain links TRBV31 with TRBJ2-3; 10 bases fit TRBD2. The CDR3 end falls 1 residue outside the read, so it is completed with the germline J gene. Germline lookup yields CDR1 GKSSPN and CDR2 SITVG. CDR3 length equals 14 residues. Unmatched junction bases numbered 5, after V lost 5 bases and J lost 3 bases.

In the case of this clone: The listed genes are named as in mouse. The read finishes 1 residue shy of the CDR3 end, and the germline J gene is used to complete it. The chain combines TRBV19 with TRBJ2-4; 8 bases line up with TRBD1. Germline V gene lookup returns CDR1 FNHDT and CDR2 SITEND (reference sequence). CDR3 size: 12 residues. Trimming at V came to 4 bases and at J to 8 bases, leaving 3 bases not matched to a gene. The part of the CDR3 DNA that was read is TGTGCCAGCAGTCGACAGGGGAGCACCTTGTAC. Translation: CASSRQGSTLY. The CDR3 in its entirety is CASSRQGSTLYF.

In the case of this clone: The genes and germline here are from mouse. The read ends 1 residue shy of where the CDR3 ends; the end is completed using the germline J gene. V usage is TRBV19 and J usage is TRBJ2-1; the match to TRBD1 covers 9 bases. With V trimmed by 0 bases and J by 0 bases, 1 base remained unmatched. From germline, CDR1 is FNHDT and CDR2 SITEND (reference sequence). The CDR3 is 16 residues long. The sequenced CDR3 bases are TGTGCCAGCAGTATAGGGACAGGGGATAACTATGCTGAGCAGTTC. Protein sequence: CASSIGTGDNYAEQF. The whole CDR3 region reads CASSIGTGDNYAEQFF.

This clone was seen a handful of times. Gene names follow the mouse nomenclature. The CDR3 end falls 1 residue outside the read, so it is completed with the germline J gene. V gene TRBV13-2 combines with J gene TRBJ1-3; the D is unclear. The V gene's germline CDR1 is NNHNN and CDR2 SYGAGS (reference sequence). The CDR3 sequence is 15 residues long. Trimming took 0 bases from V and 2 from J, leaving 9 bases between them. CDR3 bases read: TGTGCCAGCGGTGATGAGGTGGGCGCTGGAAATACGCTCTAT. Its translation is CASGDEVGAGNTLY. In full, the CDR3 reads CASGDEVGAGNTLYF.

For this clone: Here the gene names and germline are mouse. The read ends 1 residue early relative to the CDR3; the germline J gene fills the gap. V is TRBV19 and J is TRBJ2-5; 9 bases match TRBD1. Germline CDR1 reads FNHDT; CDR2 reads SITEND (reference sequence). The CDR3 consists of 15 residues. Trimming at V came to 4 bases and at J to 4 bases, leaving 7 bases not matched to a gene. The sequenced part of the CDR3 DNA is TGTGCCAGCAGTGCCTTCGACAGGGGGGAAGACACCCAGTAC. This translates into CASSAFDRGEDTQY. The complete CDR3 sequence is CASSAFDRGEDTQYF. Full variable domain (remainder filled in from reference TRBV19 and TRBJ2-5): GGIITQTPKFLIGQEGQKLTLKCQQNFNHDTMYWYRQDSGKGLRLIYYSITENDLQKGDLSEGYDASREKKSSFSLTVTSAQKNEMAVFLCASSAFDRGEDTQYFGPGTRLLVL.

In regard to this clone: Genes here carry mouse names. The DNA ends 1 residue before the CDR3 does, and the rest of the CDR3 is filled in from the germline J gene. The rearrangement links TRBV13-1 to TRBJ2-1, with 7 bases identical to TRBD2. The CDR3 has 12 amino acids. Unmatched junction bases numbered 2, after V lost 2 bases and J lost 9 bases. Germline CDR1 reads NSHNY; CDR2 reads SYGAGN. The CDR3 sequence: CASSDGGGEQFF. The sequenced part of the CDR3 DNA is TGTGCCAGCAGTGACGGGGGGGGTGAGCAGTTC.

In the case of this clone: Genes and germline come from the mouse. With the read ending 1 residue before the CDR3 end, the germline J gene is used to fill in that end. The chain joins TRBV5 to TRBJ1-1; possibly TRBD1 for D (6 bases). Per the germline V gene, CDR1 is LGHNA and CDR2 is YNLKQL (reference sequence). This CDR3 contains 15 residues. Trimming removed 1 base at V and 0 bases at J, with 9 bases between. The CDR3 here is CASSQVRGANTEVFF. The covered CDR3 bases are TGTGCCAGCAGCCAAGTAAGGGGGGCAAACACAGAAGTCTTC.

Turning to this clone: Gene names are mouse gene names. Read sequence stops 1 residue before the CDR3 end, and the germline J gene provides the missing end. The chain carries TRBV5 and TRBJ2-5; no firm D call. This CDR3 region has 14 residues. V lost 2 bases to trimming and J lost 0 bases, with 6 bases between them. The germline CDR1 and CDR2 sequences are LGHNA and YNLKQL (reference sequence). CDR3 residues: CASSQQLNQDTQYF. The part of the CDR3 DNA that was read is TGTGCCAGCAGCCAACAGCTTAACCAAGACACCCAGTAC.

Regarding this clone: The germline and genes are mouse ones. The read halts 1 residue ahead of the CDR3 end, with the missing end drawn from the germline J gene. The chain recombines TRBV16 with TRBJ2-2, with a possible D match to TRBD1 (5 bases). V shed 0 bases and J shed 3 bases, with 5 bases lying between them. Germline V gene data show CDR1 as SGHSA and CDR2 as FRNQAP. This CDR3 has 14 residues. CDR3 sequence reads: CASSLETDTGQLYF. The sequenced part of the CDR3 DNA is TGTGCAAGCAGCTTAGAGACAGACACCGGGCAGCTCTAC.

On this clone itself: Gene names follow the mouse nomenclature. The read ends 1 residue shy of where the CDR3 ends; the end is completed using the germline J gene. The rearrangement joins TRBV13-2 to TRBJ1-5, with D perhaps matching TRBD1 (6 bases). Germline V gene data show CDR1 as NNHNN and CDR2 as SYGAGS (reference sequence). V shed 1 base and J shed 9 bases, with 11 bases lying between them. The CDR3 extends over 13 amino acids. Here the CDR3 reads CASGDTGSGAPLF. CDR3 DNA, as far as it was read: TGTGCCAGCGGTGATACAGGGTCGGGGGCTCCGCTT.

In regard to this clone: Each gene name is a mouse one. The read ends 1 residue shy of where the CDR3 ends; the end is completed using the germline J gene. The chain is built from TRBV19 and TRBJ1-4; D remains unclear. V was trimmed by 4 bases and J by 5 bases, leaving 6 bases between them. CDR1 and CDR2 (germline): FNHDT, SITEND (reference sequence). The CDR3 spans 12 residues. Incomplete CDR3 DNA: TGTGCCAGCAGTCCGAAAAACGAAAGATTATTT. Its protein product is CASSPKNERLF. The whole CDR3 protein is CASSPKNERLFF.